This passage covers 22 T cell receptor beta chains from one sample sequenced in a study of blood T cell repertoires in COVID-19. Assay: immunoSEQ multiplex PCR; the TCRdb copy retains only in-frame clones and omits some. Of some 300,000 clones listed, roughly 91% are singletons. The sample comprised peripheral blood. The source is a woman aged 25 to 39 with COVID-19, enrolled during active disease.

The CDR3 region has the DNA TGTGCCAGCTCACCAGGAGAGATCTATGGCTACACCTTC. Amino acids: CASSPGEIYGYTF. J is TRBJ1-2 and V is TRBV18; no clear D gene. Germline V gives CDR1 KGHSH, CDR2 LQKENI. The CDR3 sequence is 13 residues long. Trimming stripped 2 bases from V and 4 bases from J, with 8 bases between.

A single count supports this clone. This sequence joins TRBV2 and TRBJ1-2; a possible D gene is TRBD1 (5 bases). V was trimmed by 4 bases and J by 3 bases, leaving 6 bases between them. Germline-derived CDR1 and CDR2 are SNHLY and FYNNEI. The CDR3 is made up of 12 amino acids. The CDR3 here is CASSGGDYGYTF. CDR3 nucleotide sequence: TGTGCCAGCAGTGGGGGGGACTATGGCTACACCTTC.

In its sample, this clone was seen once. The chain combines TRBV30 with TRBJ1-6, with 9 bases identical to TRBD1. Germline V CDR1 and CDR2: GTSNPN, SVGIG (reference sequence). The CDR3 runs 13 residues. V lost 6 bases, J lost 11 bases, and 8 bases stayed unmatched. CDR3 amino acids: CACSGTGRPPLHF. In DNA form, the CDR3 reads TGTGCCTGTTCAGGGACAGGGAGGCCACCCCTCCACTTT.

The V call is TRBV19, the J call TRBJ2-2; possible D gene TRBD1, 6 bases. CDR1 is LNHDA, CDR2 SQIVND, per germline (reference sequence). The CDR3 has 19 residues. V shed 0 bases and J shed 2 bases, with 19 bases lying between them. The CDR3 DNA follows: TGTGCCAGTAGTATAGATCGGGGCAGGGGCCTTAAAAACACCGGGGAGCTGTTTTTT. Residues: CASSIDRGRGLKNTGELFF. Together with reference TRBV19 and TRBJ2-2, the CDR3 gives the full variable domain: DGGITQSPKYLFRKEGQNVTLSCEQNLNHDAMYWYRQDPGQGLRLIYYSQIVNDFQKGDIAEGYSVSREKKESFPLTVTSAQKNPTAFYLCASSIDRGRGLKNTGELFFGEGSRLTVL.

The chain joins TRBV5-8 to TRBJ2-3, with D tentatively TRBD2 (6 bases). There are 14 residues in the CDR3. From germline, CDR1 is SGHTS and CDR2 YDEGEE. V lost 1 base to trimming and J lost 0 bases, with 6 bases between them. This chain's CDR3 is CASSLRGSTDTQYF. The CDR3 DNA is TGTGCCAGCAGCTTGCGGGGGAGCACAGATACGCAGTATTTT. Full variable domain (remainder filled in from reference TRBV5-8 and TRBJ2-3): EAGVTQSPTHLIKTRGQQATLRCSPISGHTSVYWYQQALGLGLQFLLWYDEGEERNRGNFPPRFSGRQFPNYSSELNVNALELEDSALYLCASSLRGSTDTQYFGPGTRLTVL.

The chain employs TRBV5-1 and TRBJ1-2; the D is unclear. With 1 base removed from V and 6 bases from J, the gap between germline ends came to 10 bases. This CDR3 spans 13 amino acids. CDR1 and CDR2 from the germline V gene are SGHRS and YFSETQ. CDR3 in DNA: TGCGCCAGCAGCTTGTTATGGGAGAATGGCTACACCTTC. It specifies CASSLLWENGYTF. Supplemented by reference TRBV5-1 and TRBJ1-2, the full variable domain reads KAGVTQTPRYLIKTRGQQVTLSCSPISGHRSVSWYQQTPGQGLQFLFEYFSETQRNKGNFPGRFSGRQFSNSRSEMNVSTLELGDSALYLCASSLLWENGYTFGSGTRLTVV.

V and J are TRBV10-1 and TRBJ1-5; 7 bases fit TRBD1. J lost 0 bases, V lost 7 bases, and 12 bases had no gene match. This CDR3 is 17 amino acids long. Germline values: CDR1 WNHNN, CDR2 SYGVQD (reference sequence). Here the CDR3 reads CASTQRRGRFSNQPQHF. The CDR3 DNA is TGCGCCAGCACCCAAAGAAGGGGGCGTTTTAGCAATCAGCCCCAGCATTTT.

The DNA for the CDR3 is TGTGCCAGCAGCTTTTGGAGGGGGCGACCCGGCACAGATACGCAGTATTTT. Amino acids: CASSFWRGRPGTDTQYF. The chain combines TRBV7-2 with TRBJ2-3; TRBD1 is a possible D gene (7 bases). CDR1 is SGHTA, CDR2 FQGNSA, per germline. The CDR3 consists of 17 residues. The V gene lost 3 bases and the J gene lost 1 base, with 17 bases spanning the gap.

This chain connects TRBV6-5 to TRBJ1-2; 8 nucleotides align to TRBD1. CDR1 MNHEY and CDR2 SVGAGI come from the germline V gene. Trimming took 6 bases from V and 7 from J; bases not matched to a gene: 7. The CDR3 runs 13 residues. CDR3 in amino acids: CASSPGQGGGYTF. The CDR3, as DNA: TGTGCCAGCAGCCCCGGACAGGGTGGTGGCTACACCTTC.

The chain employs TRBV19 and TRBJ1-4, with a possible D match to TRBD1 (5 bases). The V end lost 3 bases, the J end lost 0 bases, and 11 bases lay between the germline ends. In germline, CDR1 is LNHDA, CDR2 SQIVND (reference sequence). The CDR3 has 16 amino acids. In DNA form, the CDR3 reads TGTGCCAGTAGTATTACAGGACCAGCAACTAATGAAAAACTGTTTTTT. It is translated as CASSITGPATNEKLFF.

The chain is built from TRBV18 and TRBJ1-1; possible D gene TRBD1, 5 bases. With 2 bases removed from V and 3 bases from J, the gap between germline ends came to 10 bases. The CDR3 consists of 14 residues. The germline V gene encodes CDR1 KGHSH and CDR2 LQKENI. In DNA form, the CDR3 reads TGTGCCAGCTCACCATTGGGGCGGTACACTGAAGCTTTCTTT. Protein: CASSPLGRYTEAFF.

This clone was found a few times. This chain links TRBV7-2 with TRBJ2-7; D is ambiguous. Trimming removed 6 bases from V and 2 bases from J, with 5 bases in between. Per the germline V gene, CDR1 is SGHTA and CDR2 is FQGNSA. The CDR3 sequence is 11 residues long. The CDR3 coding sequence is TGTGCCAGCAGTCGAGCCTACGAGCAGTACTTC. Residues: CASSRAYEQYF.

On this clone itself: Other nucleotide sequences from this sample produce the same CDR3. The chain has TRBV12-3 or TRBV12-4 and TRBJ1-1, with D unresolved. The germline V and J ends were trimmed by 6 bases and 1 base, with 9 bases remaining between them. This CDR3 has 13 residues. This CDR3 is CASSLTENTEAFF. The DNA for the CDR3 is TGTGCCAGCAGCCTGACTGAGAACACTGAAGCTTTCTTT.

This chain uses TRBV19 with TRBJ2-7; a possible D gene is TRBD2 (6 bases). The CDR3 spans 13 residues. Trimming shortened V by 5 bases and J by 5 bases, and 13 bases separated the two germline ends. Germline CDR1 LNHDA, CDR2 SQIVND (reference sequence). In DNA form, the CDR3 reads TGTGCCAGTAGTCGCGGGGACTCTGACGAGCAGTACGTC. Encoded protein: CASSRGDSDEQYV.

The rearrangement uses TRBV6-1 and TRBJ1-6; TRBD1 aligns across 7 bases. With V trimmed by 2 bases and J by 9 bases, 7 bases remained unmatched. CDR3 length equals 15 residues. CDR1 and CDR2 (germline): MNHNS, SASEGT. The CDR3: CASSERNRGSSPLHF. In DNA form, the CDR3 reads TGTGCCAGCAGTGAAAGAAACAGGGGAAGTTCACCCCTCCACTTT.

The rearrangement joins TRBV24-1 to TRBJ1-2, with unresolved D. The CDR3 contains 15 residues. Germline CDR1 KGHDR, CDR2 SFDVKD. Trimming took off 3 bases at V and 2 bases at J, with 12 bases between the two ends. Here the CDR3 reads CATSDGPSGNYGYTF. The CDR3 DNA is TGTGCCACCAGTGATGGGCCGTCTGGGAACTATGGCTACACCTTC.

J is TRBJ1-5 and V is TRBV6-1; D not certain. Germline V gene data show CDR1 as MNHNS and CDR2 as SASEGT. This CDR3 contains 15 residues. V lost 6 bases and J 7 bases, leaving 19 bases between the germline ends. The CDR3 loop reads CASSSTQEGGQPQHF. The CDR3 DNA reads as TGTGCCAGCAGCTCCACTCAGGAGGGAGGGCAGCCCCAGCATTTT.

This clone appeared a few times. The chain links TRBV14 to TRBJ1-2, with D perhaps matching TRBD1 (6 bases). The CDR3 sequence is 17 residues long. The V and J ends lost 4 bases and 4 bases respectively, with 22 bases between them. From germline, CDR1 is SGHDN and CDR2 FVKESK. The CDR3 loop is CASSPTEVDRLSYGYTF. In DNA form, the CDR3 reads TGTGCCAGCAGCCCCACCGAGGTCGACAGGCTCTCCTATGGCTACACCTTC.

This chain uses TRBV5-6 with TRBJ2-4; perhaps TRBD1 as D (6 bases). Germline-derived CDR1 and CDR2 are SGHDT and YYEEEE. This CDR3 comprises 17 residues. The germline V and J ends were trimmed by 5 bases and 1 base, with 19 bases remaining between them. CDR3 sequence (DNA): TGTGCCAGCAGTCTGGGAACAGGGAGAGAGGCCAAAAACATTCAGTACTTC. Translation: CASSLGTGREAKNIQYF. The full variable domain, completed using reference TRBV5-6 and TRBJ2-4, is DAGVTQSPTHLIKTRGQQVTLRCSPKSGHDTVSWYQQALGQGPQFIFQYYEEEERQRGNFPDRFSGHQFPNYSSELNVNALLLGDSALYLCASSLGTGREAKNIQYFGAGTRLSVL.

The chain is built from TRBV7-2 and TRBJ1-3; D gene uncertain. This CDR3 region has 15 residues. V was pared by 3 bases and J by 9 bases, with 18 bases between. The germline V gene has CDR1 SGHTA and CDR2 FQGNSA. The DNA for the CDR3 is TGTGCCAGCAGCTTTCAACTTACCGTGGGCAGCACCATATATTTT. Protein sequence: CASSFQLTVGSTIYF.

The chain is built from TRBV7-8 and TRBJ1-1; D gene uncertain. Deletions cut 5 bases from V and 3 bases from J, with 13 bases between. Germline CDR1 and CDR2: SGHVS and FQNEAQ. CDR3 length: 14 residues. The CDR3 loop is CASSPEVPYTEAFF. The DNA for the CDR3 is TGTGCCAGCAGCCCCGAGGTGCCATACACTGAAGCTTTCTTT.

The V and J genes are TRBV18 and TRBJ1-4, with D maybe TRBD1 (6 bases). CDR1 and CDR2 from the germline V gene are KGHSH and LQKENI. This CDR3 spans 15 amino acids. V was trimmed by 3 bases and J by 0 bases, leaving 8 bases between them. The CDR3 protein is CASSPQGTTNEKLFF. DNA of the CDR3: TGTGCCAGCTCACCCCAGGGGACAACTAATGAAAAACTGTTTTTT.